Shown below are 31 T cell receptor beta chains from a single sample sequenced in a study of cytomegalovirus exposure and HLA in healthy donors. The method was immunoSEQ multiplex PCR; TCRdb's version includes in-frame clones alone and lacks a portion of them. Found here are hundreds of thousands of clones, about nine tenths of them singletons; the top ten hold more than 1.5%. The sequencing sample was made of PBMCs. These TCRs come from a woman between 18 and 30 years old in good health and CMV-seropositive.

The chain carries TRBV15 and TRBJ2-2; 9 nucleotides align to TRBD2. V was clipped by 0 bases and J by 5 bases; unmatched bases: 16. The CDR3 is 20 amino acids. CDR1 and CDR2 (germline): LNHNV, YYDKDF (reference sequence). The CDR3 is CATSRDPKLAGFQRTGELFF. The CDR3 DNA reads TGTGCCACCAGCAGAGATCCGAAACTAGCGGGTTTTCAACGGACCGGGGAGCTGTTTTTT.

The chain uses TRBV19 and TRBJ2-1; TRBD2 agrees at 14 bases. Germline CDR1 is LNHDA and CDR2 is SQIVND (reference sequence). V shed 1 base, J shed 9 bases, and the junction held 5 bases outside the gene matches. The CDR3 totals 16 residues. CDR3 amino acids: CASSIGGLAGVIEQFF. Written as DNA, the CDR3 is TGTGCCAGTAGTATAGGGGGACTAGCGGGAGTCATTGAGCAGTTCTTC.

The chain is built from TRBV28 and TRBJ2-2, with 10 positions matching TRBD2. V shed 4 bases, J shed 5 bases, and the junction held 7 bases outside the gene matches. Per germline, CDR1 MDHEN and CDR2 SYDVKM. This CDR3 is built from 16 residues. The CDR3 is CASSSLAGEWTGELFF. The CDR3 nucleotides read TGTGCCAGCAGTTCTCTAGCGGGAGAATGGACCGGGGAGCTGTTTTTT.

V gene TRBV5-1 combines with J gene TRBJ1-1; unclear D gene. The CDR3 totals 13 residues. Trimming pared 1 base from V and 4 bases from J, leaving 8 bases between. The germline V gene has CDR1 SGHRS and CDR2 YFSETQ. Here the CDR3 reads CASSLYGSTEAFF. CDR3 nucleotides: TGCGCCAGCAGCTTGTACGGGTCCACTGAAGCTTTCTTT.

The V and J genes are TRBV18 and TRBJ1-1; a possible D gene is TRBD1 (6 bases). CDR1 is KGHSH and CDR2 is LQKENI in the germline V gene. V was clipped by 3 bases and J by 5 bases, with 10 bases between them. The CDR3 loop spans 13 amino acids. In DNA form, the CDR3 reads TGTGCCAGCTCACCCCGGCAGGGGACTGAAGCTTTCTTT. This encodes CASSPRQGTEAFF.

This clone appeared a single time. The chain is built from TRBV27 and TRBJ2-7; 7 bases agree with TRBD2. V dropped 3 bases and J dropped 3; count of bases not matched to a gene: 5. Germline lookup yields CDR1 MNHEY and CDR2 SMNVEV (reference sequence). The CDR3 contains 14 residues. CDR3 in amino acids: CASSLGGSVYEQYF. Written as DNA, the CDR3 is TGTGCCAGCAGTTTGGGGGGGTCAGTCTACGAGCAGTACTTC.

The rearrangement uses TRBV11-3 and TRBJ2-1, with a possible D match to TRBD2 (5 bases). The CDR3 runs 16 residues. V gave up 1 base and J gave up 6 bases, with 16 bases separating them. CDR1 and CDR2 from the germline V gene are SGHNT and YENEEA. The CDR3 protein is CASSLGGVSGVNEQFF. CDR3 nucleotides: TGTGCCAGCAGCTTAGGCGGCGTCAGCGGTGTCAATGAGCAGTTCTTC.

The V gene is TRBV5-1, the J gene TRBJ2-3, with a tentative D call TRBD2 (5 bases). The CDR3 consists of 16 residues. V was pared by 0 bases and J by 6 bases, with 17 bases between. The germline gives CDR1 SGHRS, CDR2 YFSETQ. CDR3 amino acids: CASSLVSSTVLDTQYF. The CDR3 DNA reads as TGCGCCAGCAGCTTGGTTTCTAGCACCGTTTTGGATACGCAGTATTTT.

V gene TRBV19 combines with J gene TRBJ1-2; D is unresolved. The CDR3 totals 12 residues. Trimming took 5 bases from V and 0 from J, leaving 4 bases between them. The germline gives CDR1 LNHDA, CDR2 SQIVND (reference sequence). CDR3 sequence: CASSLPNYGYTF. The CDR3 bases are TGTGCCAGTAGTCTCCCTAACTATGGCTACACCTTC.

V gene TRBV4-1 combines with J gene TRBJ2-7; the D gene is possibly TRBD2 (6 bases). In germline, CDR1 is MGHRA, CDR2 YSYEKL. This CDR3 spans 13 amino acids. V lost 4 bases to trimming and J lost 4 bases, with 11 bases between them. CDR3: CASSPQRGYEQYF. The CDR3 nucleotides are TGCGCCAGCAGCCCACAACGGGGGTACGAGCAGTACTTC.

This clone occurred a few times. The chain joins TRBV25-1 to TRBJ2-5; D not resolved. The CDR3 sequence is 14 residues long. Germline values: CDR1 MGHDK, CDR2 SYGVNS. V lost 2 bases and J 3 bases, leaving 10 bases between the germline ends. The CDR3 protein is CASSEATEKETQYF. The CDR3 DNA reads TGTGCCAGCAGTGAAGCTACCGAAAAAGAGACCCAGTACTTC.

The chain employs TRBV2 and TRBJ2-3, with 7 bases matching TRBD2. Unmatched junction bases numbered 18, after V lost 0 bases and J lost 3 bases. CDR3 length: 20 amino acids. Germline assignment: CDR1 SNHLY and CDR2 FYNNEI. The CDR3 reads CASSEALTSNLAGGTDTQYF. CDR3 DNA sequence: TGTGCCAGCAGTGAAGCCCTGACTAGCAACCTGGCCGGGGGGACAGATACGCAGTATTTT.

This rearrangement joins TRBV2 to TRBJ2-5, with D perhaps matching TRBD2 (5 bases). This CDR3 has 14 amino acids. V was pared by 7 bases and J by 4 bases, with 16 bases between. Germline-derived CDR1 and CDR2 are SNHLY and FYNNEI. CDR3 DNA sequence: TGTGCCAGCACCTCCCGGGAAGCCCTAGAGACCCAGTACTTC. Its translation is CASTSREALETQYF.

This chain uses TRBV1 with TRBJ2-3; TRBD2 is the table's D call and was not checked against the DNA. TRBV1 is annotated as a pseudogene. This CDR3 region has 17 residues. The CDR3 sequence: CTSSEALLARSTDTQYF. In nucleotides, the CDR3 is TGCACCAGCAGCGAGGCGCTTTTAGCGAGAAGCACAGATACGCAGTATTTT.

This chain uses TRBV11-2 with TRBJ2-7; TRBD2 might be the D (6 bases). V lost 2 bases, J lost 3 bases, and 17 bases lay in between. The CDR3 consists of 16 residues. Germline-derived CDR1 and CDR2 are SGHAT and FQNNGV. The CDR3 is CASSLNLADTVYEQYF. CDR3 DNA: TGTGCCAGCAGCTTAAACTTAGCGGATACCGTCTACGAGCAGTACTTC.

This clone was observed a single time. This chain links TRBV30 with TRBJ2-5; the match to TRBD2 covers 9 bases. The J call may be in error: the DNA end matches TRBJ2-7 better. The CDR3 covers 14 residues. In germline, CDR1 is GTSNPN, CDR2 SVGIG (reference sequence). CDR3: CAWSRAGGSYEQYF. The CDR3, as DNA: TGTGCCTGGAGTCGAGCGGGAGGCTCCTACGAGCAGTACTTC.

J is TRBJ1-1 and V is TRBV5-1, with a tentative D call TRBD1 (6 bases). Germline V lookup: CDR1 SGHRS, CDR2 YFSETQ. V lost 3 bases and J lost 1, with 10 bases in between. The CDR3 spans 14 residues. The CDR3 protein is CASSWGPENTEAFF. DNA of the CDR3: TGCGCCAGCAGCTGGGGGCCTGAGAACACTGAAGCTTTCTTT.

The CDR3 DNA is TGTGCCAGCAGCGACCGGGACAGGGGCGATGGCTACACCTTC. Protein product: CASSDRDRGDGYTF. The chain is built from TRBV9 and TRBJ1-2; TRBD1 agrees at 10 bases. The CDR3 is 14 residues long. V lost 3 bases to trimming and J lost 6 bases; unmatched junction nucleotides: 5. From germline, CDR1 is SGDLS and CDR2 YYNGEE.

For the CDR3, the DNA is TGTGCCAGCAGCGCCGGGACAAACTCCTACGAGCAGTACTTC. It is translated as CASSAGTNSYEQYF. The V gene is TRBV7-9, the J gene TRBJ2-7, with D possibly being TRBD1 (6 bases). The CDR3 has 14 amino acids. Trimming cost V 5 bases and J 0 bases, with 11 bases left between them. CDR1 is SEHNR and CDR2 is FQNEAQ in the germline V gene (reference sequence).

This clone was recorded once. This chain links TRBV6-5 with TRBJ2-1; 11 positions agree with TRBD2. The germline V gene encodes CDR1 MNHEY and CDR2 SVGAGI. This CDR3 spans 15 amino acids. V gave up 0 bases and J gave up 5 bases; unmatched junction bases: 0. The CDR3, as DNA: TGTGCCAGCAGTTACTCTAGCGGGGGGGACAATGAGCAGTTCTTC. It codes for CASSYSSGGDNEQFF.

This chain links TRBV9 with TRBJ2-3; 11 nucleotides agree with TRBD2. With 4 bases clipped from V and 3 bases from J, the junction kept 7 bases outside the gene matches. The CDR3 is 16 residues long. Germline V gene data show CDR1 as SGDLS and CDR2 as YYNGEE. In DNA, the CDR3 is TGTGCCAGCAGCAAGGCTAGCGGGAGGAGTACAGATACGCAGTATTTT. Protein: CASSKASGRSTDTQYF.

There are a few counts of this clone. V and J are TRBV29-1 and TRBJ2-7; TRBD2 matches 11 bases. With V trimmed by 6 bases and J by 1 base, 14 bases remained unmatched. This CDR3 is built from 17 residues. Germline lookup yields CDR1 SQVTM and CDR2 ANQGSEA. This CDR3 is CSVGTELGLAESYEQYF. DNA of the CDR3: TGCAGCGTGGGGACAGAATTGGGACTAGCGGAGTCCTACGAGCAGTACTTC.

The V call is TRBV6-1, the J call TRBJ1-2, with D unclear. This CDR3 contains 13 residues. Per germline, CDR1 MNHNS and CDR2 SASEGT. V lost 2 bases to trimming and J lost 8 bases, with 12 bases between them. CDR3 region: CASSEPERRGYTF. CDR3 sequence (DNA): TGTGCCAGCAGTGAACCCGAGCGCCGGGGCTACACCTTC.

The chain joins TRBV18 to TRBJ2-3; 14 bases align to TRBD2. The CDR3 is 19 residues long. The germline V gene encodes CDR1 KGHSH and CDR2 LQKENI. V was pared by 0 bases and J by 3 bases, with 8 bases of the junction left unmatched. CDR3 region: CASSPPPGLAGATTDTQYF. The CDR3 nucleotides are TGTGCCAGCTCACCACCTCCGGGACTAGCGGGAGCGACGACAGATACGCAGTATTTT.

The V call is TRBV4-2, the J call TRBJ2-7; 11 bases are shared with TRBD2. V gave up 4 bases and J gave up 3 bases; unmatched junction bases: 23. This CDR3 is 21 amino acids long. Germline-derived CDR1 and CDR2 are LGHNA and YNFKEQ. CDR3 protein: CASSLLPGLAVVVTPHYEQYF. In DNA form, the CDR3 reads TGTGCCAGCAGCCTACTCCCGGGACTAGCGGTAGTAGTGACTCCCCACTACGAGCAGTACTTC.

The V call is TRBV9, the J call TRBJ1-1; D might be TRBD1 (6 bases). With 4 bases removed from V and 0 bases from J, the gap between germline ends came to 19 bases. This CDR3 is built from 17 residues. CDR1 and CDR2 (germline): SGDLS, YYNGEE. The CDR3 sequence is CASSRLEAGVMNTEAFF. Here the CDR3 DNA reads TGTGCCAGCAGCCGTCTCGAGGCAGGGGTTATGAACACTGAAGCTTTCTTT.

V and J are TRBV5-1 and TRBJ1-1; perhaps TRBD1 as D (6 bases). This CDR3 has 14 amino acids. V lost 0 bases, J lost 5 bases, and 11 bases lay in between. Germline values: CDR1 SGHRS, CDR2 YFSETQ. Here the CDR3 reads CASSLGQTGTEAFF. The DNA of the CDR3 is TGCGCCAGCAGCTTGGGGCAAACAGGGACTGAAGCTTTCTTT.

The chain is built from TRBV25-1 and TRBJ1-2; D unresolved. Germline V gives CDR1 MGHDK, CDR2 SYGVNS. V was pared by 2 bases and J by 6 bases, with 16 bases between. The CDR3 runs to 15 residues. CDR3 nucleotides: TGTGCCAGCAGTGAACCCGGGGATGGTCAGGATGGCTACACCTTC. It encodes CASSEPGDGQDGYTF.

The chain combines TRBV27 with TRBJ2-7; D possibly corresponds to TRBD2 (6 bases). The germline gives CDR1 MNHEY, CDR2 SMNVEV (reference sequence). This CDR3 comprises 14 residues. V was pared by 3 bases and J by 1 base, with 10 bases between. CDR3 bases: TGTGCCAGCAGTTTCGACGGGAGTTCCTACGAGCAGTACTTC. Protein sequence: CASSFDGSSYEQYF.

V gene TRBV6-5 combines with J gene TRBJ1-1, with 10 bases lining up with TRBD1. V shed 5 bases and J 8 bases; nucleotides not matched to a gene: 5. This CDR3 has 13 residues. The germline CDR1 and CDR2 sequences are MNHEY and SVGAGI. For the CDR3, the DNA is TGTGCCAGCAGTGAACGACAGGGGGCCGAAGCTTTCTTT. This encodes CASSERQGAEAFF.

J is TRBJ2-3 and V is TRBV11-3; the match to TRBD2 covers 8 bases. The CDR3 runs 16 residues. The germline V gene encodes CDR1 SGHNT and CDR2 YENEEA. J gave up 2 bases and V 2 bases, and 6 bases lay outside the gene matches. Written as DNA, the CDR3 is TGTGCCAGCAGCTTACGGGGGGGAGGGTACACAGATACGCAGTATTTT. Translating gives CASSLRGGGYTDTQYF.